What follows is one TCR beta chain and its context. The antigen is unknown. Generated by immunoSEQ multiplex PCR, the TCRdb table keeps only in-frame clones and is missing some. Of roughly 67,000 clones in the sample, roughly 91% were seen once. The data derive from a study of OX40 agonist ivuxolimab in advanced cancers. Study-level results: CD4+ and CD8+ blood T cells expanded clonally by week 6 at 0.1 to 3.0 mg/kg.

The input for sequencing was CD4+ or CD8+ T cells sorted from blood, taken in a trial of the OX40 agonist ivuxolimab. The TCR comes from an adult with an advanced solid tumor such as melanoma, head and neck, liver or kidney cancer.

In DNA form, the CDR3 reads TGTGCCAGCAGCCTAGACGGCGTGCGGGGTCAGCCCCAGCATTTT. Encoded protein: CASSLDGVRGQPQHF. The chain uses TRBV7-9 and TRBJ1-5; the D is unclear. CDR3 size: 15 residues. Germline V gene sequence: CDR1 SEHNR, CDR2 FQNEAQ (reference sequence). V was clipped by 5 bases and J by 6 bases, with 17 bases between them.